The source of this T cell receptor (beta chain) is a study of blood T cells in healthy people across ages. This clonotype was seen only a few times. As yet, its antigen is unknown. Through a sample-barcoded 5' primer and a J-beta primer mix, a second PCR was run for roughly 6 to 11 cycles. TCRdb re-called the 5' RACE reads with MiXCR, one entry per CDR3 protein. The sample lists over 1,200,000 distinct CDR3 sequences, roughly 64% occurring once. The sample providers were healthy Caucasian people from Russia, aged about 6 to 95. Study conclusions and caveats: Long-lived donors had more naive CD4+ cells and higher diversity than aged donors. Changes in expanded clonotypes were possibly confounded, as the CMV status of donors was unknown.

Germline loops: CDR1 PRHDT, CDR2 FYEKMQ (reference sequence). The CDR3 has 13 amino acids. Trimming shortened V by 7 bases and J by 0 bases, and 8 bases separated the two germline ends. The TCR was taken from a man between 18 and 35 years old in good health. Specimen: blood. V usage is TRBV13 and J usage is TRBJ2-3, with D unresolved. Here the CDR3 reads CASTPLSTDTQYF. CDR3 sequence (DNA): TGTGCCAGCACGCCTCTTAGCACAGATACGCAGTATTTT.